What follows are 18 T cell receptor beta chains derived from one specimen sequenced in a study of vaccination effects on CD4 cells after COVID-19. Repertoires were generated with immunoSEQ multiplex PCR, while TCRdb's copy carries only in-frame clones and drops some. The repertoire holds roughly 42,000 clones, with roughly 70% as singletons. These receptors are not linked to any known antigen. Expansion of antigen-specific CD4+ T cells with viral peptide pools was carried out by the ViraFEST assay before sequencing. Cultured cells yielded isolated CD4+ T cells after approximately nine days. According to the study, vaccine recipients showed no prior SARS-CoV-2 infection and negative nucleocapsid antibodies. Here the sequenced sample was CD4+ T cells from PBMCs cultured with HCoV-OC43 spike peptides, taken before COVID-19 vaccination. Subset described: HCoV-OC43 spike overlapping peptide pool stimulation. These receptors were taken from a human donor who received a COVID-19 vaccine.

This clone turned up a few times. The chain carries TRBV4-1 and TRBJ1-2, with D perhaps matching TRBD1 (6 bases). This CDR3 comprises 17 residues. CDR1 and CDR2 from the germline V gene are MGHRA and YSYEKL. Trimming left V 0 bases short and J 7 bases short, with 21 bases between. The DNA of the CDR3 is TGCGCCAGCAGCCAAGAACCCGTGGGCGGGGGCGGATCTGGCTACACCTTC. Protein: CASSQEPVGGGGSGYTF.

The chain uses TRBV4-1 and TRBJ1-2, with D uncertain. CDR3 size: 11 residues. V lost 0 bases and J 8 bases, leaving 4 bases between the germline ends. Germline V CDR1 and CDR2: MGHRA, YSYEKL. The CDR3 here is CASSQDRGYTF. In DNA, the CDR3 is TGCGCCAGCAGCCAAGATAGGGGCTACACCTTC.

The V and J genes are TRBV14 and TRBJ2-3; weak D call: TRBD2 (6 bases). The CDR3 has 19 amino acids. V lost 3 bases and J lost 6, with 28 bases in between. In germline, CDR1 is SGHDN, CDR2 FVKESK. The CDR3 is CASSHDEGYGRFEGDTQYF. The CDR3 bases are TGTGCCAGCAGCCATGATGAAGGGTACGGGAGATTTGAGGGGGATACGCAGTATTTT.

The chain employs TRBV5-5 and TRBJ1-3, with no clear D. The CDR3 totals 16 residues. The germline CDR1 and CDR2 sequences are SGHKS and YYEKEE (reference sequence). V gave up 4 bases and J gave up 2 bases, with 16 bases separating them. The CDR3 nucleotides are TGTGCCAGCAGCGAACGACCTCTACGGGCTGGAAACACCATATATTTT. It specifies CASSERPLRAGNTIYF.

The V gene is TRBV28, the J gene TRBJ1-6; D ambiguous. This CDR3 comprises 15 residues. V was shortened by 5 bases and J by 7 bases, with 15 bases between the two germline ends. Germline lookup yields CDR1 MDHEN and CDR2 SYDVKM. CDR3 nucleotide sequence: TGTGCCAGCAGTCTCCCCGGGCTCGAAAATTCACCCCTCCACTTT. This encodes CASSLPGLENSPLHF.

The chain links TRBV28 to TRBJ2-3; 15 bases are shared with TRBD2. CDR1 is MDHEN, CDR2 SYDVKM, per germline. The CDR3 consists of 16 residues. The trim removed 5 bases at V and 3 bases at J, leaving 3 bases unmatched. CDR3 nucleotides: TGTGCCAGCAGTACAGGGACTAGCGGGAGGACAGATACGCAGTATTTT. Protein sequence: CASSTGTSGRTDTQYF.

The chain combines TRBV20-1 with TRBJ2-7; the D gene could be TRBD1 or TRBD2 (5 bases each). V lost 4 bases and J lost 3, with 16 bases in between. The CDR3 loop spans 14 amino acids. The germline V gene has CDR1 DFQATT and CDR2 SNEGSKA (reference sequence). CDR3: CSAIEGSGYYEQYF. The CDR3 bases are TGCAGTGCTATTGAGGGGTCGGGGTACTACGAGCAGTACTTC.

The V call is TRBV6-5, the J call TRBJ1-3, with D maybe TRBD1 (5 bases). Trimming cost V 4 bases and J 3 bases, with 10 bases left between them. CDR1 is MNHEY, CDR2 SVGAGI, per germline. The length of the CDR3 is 14 residues. CDR3 sequence: CASSSGLGGNTIYF. Written as DNA, the CDR3 is TGTGCCAGCAGTTCGGGACTAGGTGGAAACACCATATATTTT.

V usage is TRBV18 and J usage is TRBJ2-2, with 10 bases fitting TRBD2. CDR3 length: 16 amino acids. The V segment lost 6 bases and the J segment 5 bases; nucleotides outside the gene matches: 9. Per the germline V gene, CDR1 is KGHSH and CDR2 is LQKENI. As DNA, the CDR3 is TGTGCCAGCTCTCATCTAGCGGGAGTGGTAACCGGGGAGCTGTTTTTT. It translates to CASSHLAGVVTGELFF. The whole variable domain, remainder taken from reference TRBV18 and TRBJ2-2, is NAGVMQNPRHLVRRRGQEARLRCSPMKGHSHVYWYRQLPEEGLKFMVYLQKENIIDESGMPKERFSAEFPKEGPSILRIQQVVRGDSAAYFCASSHLAGVVTGELFFGEGSRLTVL.

This chain links TRBV6-5 with TRBJ2-7; perhaps TRBD1 as D (6 bases). Trimming removed 8 bases at V and 5 bases at J, with 22 bases between. CDR1 MNHEY and CDR2 SVGAGI come from the germline V gene. The CDR3 is 15 residues long. CDR3 residues: CASQLQGGKRDEQYF. The CDR3 region has the DNA TGTGCCAGCCAATTGCAAGGGGGTAAAAGAGACGAGCAGTACTTC.

This clone was seen a single time. The CDR3 nucleotides read TGTGCCAGCTCGACTCTCCGGGACCCGGGTTACAATGAGCAGTTCTTC. Residues: CASSTLRDPGYNEQFF. The chain is built from TRBV18 and TRBJ2-1, with D possibly called TRBD1 or TRBD2 (5 bases each). From germline, CDR1 is KGHSH and CDR2 LQKENI. Trimming took 6 bases from V and 4 from J, leaving 19 bases between them. This CDR3 is 16 amino acids long.

V and J are TRBV28 and TRBJ2-3; D is unclear. V was trimmed by 3 bases and J by 0 bases, leaving 10 bases between them. Germline V CDR1 and CDR2: MDHEN, SYDVKM. There are 15 residues in the CDR3. Here the CDR3 reads CASSFEKVSTDTQYF. CDR3 DNA: TGTGCCAGCAGTTTTGAAAAGGTTAGCACAGATACGCAGTATTTT.

This clone was seen more than once but under ten times. The chain combines TRBV11-3 with TRBJ2-1; TRBD2 agrees at 10 bases. J was trimmed by 7 bases and V by 0 bases; bases with no gene match: 6. This CDR3 spans 16 amino acids. Germline loops: CDR1 SGHNT, CDR2 YENEEA. This CDR3 is CASSLDSGGARNEQFF. The CDR3 DNA sequence: TGTGCCAGCAGCTTAGACAGCGGGGGGGCACGTAATGAGCAGTTCTTC.

The chain uses TRBV5-8 and TRBJ2-2, with 15 bases aligning to TRBD2. The V gene end was trimmed by 4 bases and the J gene end by 5 bases; junction bases not matched to a gene: 9. Germline lookup yields CDR1 SGHTS and CDR2 YDEGEE. The CDR3 sequence is 18 residues long. CDR3 region: CASSRGLAGGPITGELFF. Here the CDR3 DNA reads TGTGCCAGCAGCCGCGGACTAGCGGGAGGGCCAATAACCGGGGAGCTGTTTTTT.

The V gene is TRBV4-3, the J gene TRBJ2-7; D may be TRBD1 or TRBD2 (5 bases each). V dropped 4 bases and J dropped 2 bases, with 18 bases sitting between them. Germline CDR1 and CDR2: LGHNA and YSLEER. The CDR3 covers 16 residues. CDR3: CASSRDLGTDPYEQYF. CDR3 bases: TGCGCCAGCAGCCGAGACCTCGGGACGGATCCCTACGAGCAGTACTTC.

The genes are TRBV5-6 and TRBJ2-3; possibly TRBD1 for D (6 bases). V was cut by 0 bases and J by 3 bases, with 11 bases left in between. The length of the CDR3 is 15 residues. Germline V gene data show CDR1 as SGHDT and CDR2 as YYEEEE. In DNA form, the CDR3 reads TGTGCCAGCAGCTTGGACACCACAGGGACAGATACGCAGTATTTT. Translated: CASSLDTTGTDTQYF. The full variable domain, with the rest looked up from reference TRBV5-6 and TRBJ2-3, is DAGVTQSPTHLIKTRGQQVTLRCSPKSGHDTVSWYQQALGQGPQFIFQYYEEEERQRGNFPDRFSGHQFPNYSSELNVNALLLGDSALYLCASSLDTTGTDTQYFGPGTRLTVL.

The chain is built from TRBV5-1 and TRBJ2-1, with TRBD1 matching over 8 bases. Germline CDR1 reads SGHRS; CDR2 reads YFSETQ. The CDR3 has 16 residues. The ends lost 4 bases at V and 0 bases at J; junction bases unmatched: 6. DNA for the CDR3: TGCGCCAGCAGCCTTAACCAGGGGGCCTCCTACAATGAGCAGTTCTTC. Encoded protein: CASSLNQGASYNEQFF. Looking up the rest from reference TRBV5-1 and TRBJ2-1 gives the full variable domain: KAGVTQTPRYLIKTRGQQVTLSCSPISGHRSVSWYQQTPGQGLQFLFEYFSETQRNKGNFPGRFSGRQFSNSRSEMNVSTLELGDSALYLCASSLNQGASYNEQFFGPGTRLTVL.

The chain links TRBV5-6 to TRBJ2-5, with D possibly being TRBD2 (5 bases). V dropped 0 bases and J dropped 8 bases, with 8 bases sitting between them. CDR3 size: 12 residues. CDR1 SGHDT and CDR2 YYEEEE come from the germline V gene. The CDR3 coding sequence is TGTGCCAGCAGCTTGGCACGGGGTACCCAGTACTTC. Amino acids: CASSLARGTQYF.